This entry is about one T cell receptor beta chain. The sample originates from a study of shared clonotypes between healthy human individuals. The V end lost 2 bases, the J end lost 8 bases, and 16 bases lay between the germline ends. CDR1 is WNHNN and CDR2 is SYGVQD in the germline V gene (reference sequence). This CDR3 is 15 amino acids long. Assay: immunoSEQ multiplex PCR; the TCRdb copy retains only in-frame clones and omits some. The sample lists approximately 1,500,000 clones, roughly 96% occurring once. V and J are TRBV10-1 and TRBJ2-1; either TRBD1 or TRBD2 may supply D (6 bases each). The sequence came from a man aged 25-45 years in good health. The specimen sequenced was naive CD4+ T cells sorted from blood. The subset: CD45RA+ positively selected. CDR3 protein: CASSEPGALVDEQFF. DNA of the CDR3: TGCGCCAGCAGTGAGCCGGGGGCGCTTGTTGATGAGCAGTTCTTC.